This record covers a single T cell receptor (beta chain). Profiling relied on immunoSEQ multiplex PCR, and the TCRdb table lists in-frame clones only, not all of them. Among some 70,000 clones listed, around nine tenths were seen once. This entry comes from a study of siplizumab effects on memory and regulatory T cells. This TCR derives from a human donor in good health. Sequencing was carried out using Tregs sorted from blood.

This CDR3 reads CATAWGLAGDEQYF. CDR3 nucleotide sequence: TGTGCCACCGCTTGGGGACTAGCGGGAGACGAGCAGTACTTC. The chain carries TRBV10-3 and TRBJ2-7; 14 bases match TRBD2. The CDR3 spans 14 residues. Trimming cost V 10 bases and J 5 bases; bases outside gene matches: 7. Germline V gene sequence: CDR1 ENHRY, CDR2 SYGVKD.